Below are 21 T cell receptor beta chains sequenced from a single sample in a study of cytomegalovirus exposure and HLA in healthy donors. Profiling relied on immunoSEQ multiplex PCR, and the TCRdb table lists in-frame clones only, not all of them. The table lists fewer than 350,000 clones, roughly 88% of them singletons. Sequencing was carried out using PBMCs. The origin of the receptors is a woman between 18 and 29 years old in good health and CMV-seronegative.

The CDR3 DNA sequence: TGTGCCAGCAGTCCCAGCGGGATAAATGAGCAGTTCTTC. Translated, it gives CASSPSGINEQFF. The J gene is TRBJ2-1, the V gene TRBV27; 7 bases align to TRBD2. The trim removed 5 bases at V and 7 bases at J, leaving 5 bases unmatched. The CDR3 spans 13 residues. Germline CDR1 reads MNHEY; CDR2 reads SMNVEV (reference sequence).

The V and J genes are TRBV28 and TRBJ1-1; maybe TRBD1 (5 bases). This CDR3 contains 16 residues. V was pared by 3 bases and J by 1 base, with 15 bases between. The germline CDR1 and CDR2 sequences are MDHEN and SYDVKM. The CDR3: CASSLGGRPENTEAFF. In DNA form, the CDR3 reads TGTGCCAGCAGTTTGGGGGGTCGACCAGAGAACACTGAAGCTTTCTTT. The full variable domain, with the rest looked up from reference TRBV28 and TRBJ1-1, is DVKVTQSSRYLVKRTGEKVFLECVQDMDHENMFWYRQDPGLGLRLIYFSYDVKMKEKGDIPEGYSVSREKKERFSLILESASTNQTSMYLCASSLGGRPENTEAFFGQGTRLTVV.

The V call is TRBV9, the J call TRBJ2-7; 9 nucleotides agree with TRBD1. Germline CDR1 reads SGDLS; CDR2 reads YYNGEE. After removal of 3 bases from V and 4 bases from J, the junction contained 5 bases not matched to a gene. This CDR3 is built from 14 residues. DNA of the CDR3: TGTGCCAGCAGCGCCGGGACAGGGTTTTACGAGCAGTACTTC. Translating gives CASSAGTGFYEQYF.

The V call is TRBV9, the J call TRBJ2-2; D not certain. Trimming stripped 0 bases from V and 1 base from J, with 4 bases between. The CDR3 runs to 14 residues. Germline CDR1 is SGDLS and CDR2 is YYNGEE. CDR3 nucleotide sequence: TGTGCCAGCAGCGTAGTACAGAACACCGGGGAGCTGTTTTTT. Translation gives CASSVVQNTGELFF.

This chain joins TRBV5-6 and TRBJ1-5; 10 bases match TRBD1. The CDR3 totals 18 residues. Trimming at V came to 3 bases and at J to 1 base, leaving 10 bases not matched to a gene. Germline loops: CDR1 SGHDT, CDR2 YYEEEE. DNA of the CDR3: TGTGCCAGCAGCTCTTTAGGGACAGGGGAGCGGAGCAATCAGCCCCAGCATTTT. Translated: CASSSLGTGERSNQPQHF.

The CDR3 DNA reads as TGTGCCAGCAGCCCGGGAGCGTTGCGTTCCTACGAGCAGTACTTC. As protein: CASSPGALRSYEQYF. The chain joins TRBV28 to TRBJ2-7; perhaps TRBD2 as D (6 bases). Trimming shortened V by 6 bases and J by 1 base, and 16 bases separated the two germline ends. Germline loops: CDR1 MDHEN, CDR2 SYDVKM. This CDR3 has 15 amino acids.

The V call is TRBV5-1, the J call TRBJ2-7, with 8 positions matching TRBD2. Trimming removed 4 bases from V and 3 bases from J; junction bases left unmatched: 9. The CDR3 is 15 residues long. CDR1 and CDR2 (germline): SGHRS, YFSETQ. The CDR3 reads CASSPLRGRNYEQYF. The DNA of the CDR3 is TGCGCCAGCAGCCCGCTTCGCGGGAGGAACTACGAGCAGTACTTC.

V and J are TRBV7-2 and TRBJ2-3, with 12 nucleotides matching TRBD2. V shed 5 bases, J shed 3 bases, and the junction held 6 bases outside the gene matches. This CDR3 has 16 amino acids. Germline CDR1 is SGHTA and CDR2 is FQGNSA. CDR3 region: CASSRLAGGKTDTQYF. The CDR3 region has the DNA TGTGCCAGCAGCCGCCTAGCGGGAGGGAAAACAGATACGCAGTATTTT.

The rearrangement joins TRBV18 to TRBJ2-1; 11 nucleotides agree with TRBD2. Germline V gene lookup returns CDR1 KGHSH and CDR2 LQKENI. The J segment lost 8 bases and the V segment lost 5 bases, leaving 8 bases of the junction unmatched. This CDR3 contains 15 residues. The CDR3 region has the DNA TGTGCCAGCTCATATAGCGGGAGGGCCTCCCATGAGCAGTTCTTC. Protein sequence: CASSYSGRASHEQFF.

The chain couples TRBV4-2 to TRBJ2-3; 7 positions match TRBD1. Germline lookup yields CDR1 LGHNA and CDR2 YNFKEQ. The CDR3 is 14 amino acids. V dropped 1 base and J dropped 4; count of bases not matched to a gene: 2. The CDR3, as DNA: TGTGCCAGCAGCCAAGTAGGGGGCGCAGATACGCAGTATTTT. Protein sequence: CASSQVGGADTQYF.

The chain combines TRBV5-6 with TRBJ1-4, with D unresolved. The CDR3 has 16 amino acids. Germline CDR1 and CDR2: SGHDT and YYEEEE. Trimming left V 0 bases short and J 7 bases short, with 16 bases between. The CDR3 DNA is TGTGCCAGCAGCTTGGCTTCGAAACCCCGGGGTGAAAAACTGTTTTTT. This translates into CASSLASKPRGEKLFF. The whole variable domain, remainder taken from reference TRBV5-6 and TRBJ1-4, is DAGVTQSPTHLIKTRGQQVTLRCSPKSGHDTVSWYQQALGQGPQFIFQYYEEEERQRGNFPDRFSGHQFPNYSSELNVNALLLGDSALYLCASSLASKPRGEKLFFGSGTQLSVL.

This clone was seen a single time. Other DNA sequences in the sample encode the same CDR3. V usage is TRBV5-4 and J usage is TRBJ1-1; the D is unclear. The CDR3 is made up of 14 amino acids. V shed 0 bases and J shed 1 base, with 7 bases lying between them. Germline-derived CDR1 and CDR2 are SGHNT and YYREEE (reference sequence). CDR3 loop: CASSLAGGNTEAFF. DNA of the CDR3: TGTGCCAGCAGCTTGGCTGGAGGGAACACTGAAGCTTTCTTT.

The J gene is TRBJ2-3, the V gene TRBV7-8, with a weak D call TRBD2 (5 bases). CDR1 and CDR2 (germline): SGHVS, FQNEAQ. The V end lost 5 bases, the J end lost 6 bases, and 24 bases lay between the germline ends. This CDR3 has 17 residues. The CDR3 reads CASSPSMVRTRVDTQYF. DNA of the CDR3: TGTGCCAGCAGCCCCTCGATGGTCCGGACGAGGGTGGATACGCAGTATTTT.

This clone was detected a few times. The chain couples TRBV9 to TRBJ1-6; D may be TRBD1 (5 bases). The CDR3 consists of 15 residues. Germline loops: CDR1 SGDLS, CDR2 YYNGEE. V gave up 0 bases and J gave up 6 bases, with 10 bases separating them. The CDR3 DNA reads TGTGCCAGCAGCGTAGTAGGGGCGGTTAATTCACCCCTCCACTTT. Its translation is CASSVVGAVNSPLHF.

This chain links TRBV28 with TRBJ1-2, with TRBD1 matching 9 bases. The CDR3 has 15 amino acids. The ends lost 1 base at V and 4 bases at J; junction bases unmatched: 4. Germline V gene data show CDR1 as MDHEN and CDR2 as SYDVKM. Here the CDR3 DNA reads TGTGCCAGCAGTTTATTGCGACAGGGGGGCTATGGCTACACCTTC. This translates into CASSLLRQGGYGYTF.

The CDR3 DNA sequence: TGTGCCAGCAGCGTAGACTCAGATACGCAGTATTTT. Its protein product is CASSVDSDTQYF. This chain connects TRBV9 to TRBJ2-3; D call uncertain. Trimming cost V 0 bases and J 4 bases, with 3 bases left between them. Germline V lookup: CDR1 SGDLS, CDR2 YYNGEE. The CDR3 is 12 amino acids.

The chain joins TRBV2 to TRBJ2-7; D perhaps matches TRBD2 (5 bases). Germline assignment: CDR1 SNHLY and CDR2 FYNNEI. The CDR3 spans 14 residues. Trimming took 7 bases from V and 2 from J, leaving 15 bases between them. The CDR3: CASIRLEGPYEQYF. The CDR3 DNA follows: TGTGCCAGCATCCGCCTCGAGGGCCCCTACGAGCAGTACTTC.

There are a few counts of this clone. CDR3 sequence: CASSFRTSSGGTQYF. The CDR3 DNA reads as TGTGCCAGCAGCTTCAGGACTAGCTCAGGGGGTACGCAGTATTTT. V gene TRBV5-8 combines with J gene TRBJ2-3, with D possibly matching TRBD2 (8 bases). With 2 bases removed from V and 8 bases from J, the gap between germline ends came to 18 bases. Germline V gene sequence: CDR1 SGHTS, CDR2 YDEGEE. The CDR3 consists of 15 residues.

The chain carries TRBV4-1 and TRBJ2-1; 7 nucleotides match TRBD1. There are 16 residues in the CDR3. From germline, CDR1 is MGHRA and CDR2 YSYEKL. V lost 2 bases, J lost 13 bases, and 17 bases stayed unmatched. The CDR3 region is CASSQPGQRILLGQFF. CDR3 in DNA: TGCGCCAGCAGCCAACCGGGACAGAGGATTCTACTAGGCCAGTTCTTC.

Comment on this clone: At the DNA level, this CDR3 is encoded by other sequences in the same sample as well. The genes are TRBV5-1 and TRBJ2-1, with a weak D call TRBD2 (5 bases). V lost 0 bases and J lost 0, with 7 bases in between. CDR1 and CDR2 (germline): SGHRS, YFSETQ. The length of the CDR3 is 15 residues. The CDR3 loop reads CASSLGGSSYNEQFF. The CDR3 region has the DNA TGCGCCAGCAGCTTGGGAGGGAGCTCCTACAATGAGCAGTTCTTC.

The gene calls are TRBV5-1 and TRBJ2-5, with 11 bases fitting TRBD1. Germline assignment: CDR1 SGHRS and CDR2 YFSETQ. The CDR3 has 14 residues. The V segment lost 4 bases and the J segment 2 bases; nucleotides outside the gene matches: 1. The CDR3 region is CASSRDRGQETQYF. CDR3 nucleotide sequence: TGCGCCAGCAGCCGGGACAGGGGGCAAGAGACCCAGTACTTC.